Presented here are 32 T cell receptor beta chains from one specimen sequenced in a study of T cell changes during pregnancy in multiple sclerosis. Sequencing used immunoSEQ multiplex PCR; TCRdb keeps in-frame clones, though not all of them. The sample shows around 65,000 clones, around 90% of them seen only once. Here the sequenced sample was peripheral blood, taken in the first trimester of pregnancy. The source of these receptors is a female donor with multiple sclerosis, enrolled in a pregnancy study.

In its sample, this clone was seen once. This chain uses TRBV6-1 with TRBJ2-3; D not resolved. The CDR3 totals 15 residues. The ends were cut back, 3 bases at V and 2 bases at J, with 12 bases in the middle. Germline lookup yields CDR1 MNHNS and CDR2 SASEGT. Here the CDR3 DNA reads TGTGCCAGCAGTGATCCCCCATCGGTCACAGATACGCAGTATTTT. Translation gives CASSDPPSVTDTQYF.

The genes are TRBV5-1 and TRBJ2-7, with 10 bases that match TRBD2. The length of the CDR3 is 15 residues. Germline CDR1 is SGHRS and CDR2 is YFSETQ. V trimming: 2 bases; J trimming: 1 base; junction bases outside the gene matches: 3. DNA of the CDR3: TGCGCCAGCAGCTTTGGGACTAGCGTTTCCTACGAGCAGTACTTC. Translated, it gives CASSFGTSVSYEQYF.

This rearrangement joins TRBV9 to TRBJ1-1; tentative D call: TRBD1 (5 bases). The V end lost 3 bases, the J end lost 5 bases, and 17 bases lay between the germline ends. The CDR3 extends over 15 amino acids. In germline, CDR1 is SGDLS, CDR2 YYNGEE. The CDR3 region is CASSGLVGEGTEAFF. CDR3 bases: TGTGCCAGCAGCGGTCTGGTGGGGGAGGGGACTGAAGCTTTCTTT. Based on the CDR3 plus reference TRBV9 and TRBJ1-1, the full variable domain is DSGVTQTPKHLITATGQRVTLRCSPRSGDLSVYWYQQSLDQGLQFLIQYYNGEERAKGNILERFSAQQFPDLHSELNLSSLELGDSALYFCASSGLVGEGTEAFFGQGTRLTVV.

The CDR3 region is CASSGPGLGHTGELFF. The CDR3 nucleotides read TGTGCCAGCAGCGGCCCGGGACTAGGCCACACCGGGGAGCTGTTTTTT. This chain uses TRBV4-2 with TRBJ2-2; the match to TRBD2 covers 8 bases. V was pared by 5 bases and J by 3 bases, with 8 bases of the junction left unmatched. CDR1 and CDR2 from the germline V gene are LGHNA and YNFKEQ. The CDR3 runs 16 residues.

The V call is TRBV28, the J call TRBJ2-7, with D perhaps matching TRBD1 (6 bases). V gave up 6 bases and J gave up 2 bases, with 11 bases separating them. The V gene's germline CDR1 is MDHEN and CDR2 SYDVKM. The CDR3 totals 13 residues. The CDR3 DNA reads as TGTGCCAGCAGCCACAGGGTCACCTACGAGCAGTACTTC. Translation gives CASSHRVTYEQYF. Looking up the rest from reference TRBV28 and TRBJ2-7 gives the full variable domain: DVKVTQSSRYLVKRTGEKVFLECVQDMDHENMFWYRQDPGLGLRLIYFSYDVKMKEKGDIPEGYSVSREKKERFSLILESASTNQTSMYLCASSHRVTYEQYFGPGTRLTVT.

The chain's CDR3 is CSVGNRGIDTEAFF. DNA of the CDR3: TGCAGCGTTGGAAACAGGGGAATAGACACTGAAGCTTTCTTT. This chain connects TRBV29-1 to TRBJ1-1; the match to TRBD1 covers 7 bases. The germline gives CDR1 SQVTM, CDR2 ANQGSEA. The CDR3 runs to 14 residues. Trimming removed 4 bases from V and 3 bases from J; junction bases left unmatched: 8.

The chain combines TRBV5-1 with TRBJ2-7; the match to TRBD2 covers 8 bases. The V and J ends lost 4 bases and 2 bases, in that order; junction bases with no gene match: 2. CDR1 is SGHRS and CDR2 is YFSETQ in the germline V gene. The CDR3 sequence is 13 residues long. The CDR3 reads CASSHSGAYEQYF. Written as DNA, the CDR3 is TGCGCCAGCAGCCATAGCGGGGCCTACGAGCAGTACTTC.

The V call is TRBV5-8, the J call TRBJ1-2, with 8 positions matching TRBD1. The CDR3 extends over 13 amino acids. Germline V lookup: CDR1 SGHTS, CDR2 YDEGEE. V trimming: 3 bases; J trimming: 8 bases; junction bases outside the gene matches: 6. The CDR3 nucleotides read TGTGCCAGCAGCTCCGGACAGGGCAGCGGCTACACCTTC. Its translation: CASSSGQGSGYTF.

The chain combines TRBV30 with TRBJ1-4, with a weak D call TRBD1 (6 bases). The V gene's germline CDR1 is GTSNPN and CDR2 SVGIG (reference sequence). This CDR3 is built from 16 residues. Trimming took 8 bases from V and 0 from J, leaving 19 bases between them. The CDR3 is CATRWGAGATNEKLFF. For the CDR3, the DNA is TGTGCCACAAGATGGGGGGCGGGAGCAACTAATGAAAAACTGTTTTTT.

This rearrangement joins TRBV6-1 to TRBJ2-7, with D possibly matching TRBD2 (5 bases). CDR1 and CDR2 (germline): MNHNS, SASEGT. This CDR3 has 13 amino acids. The V and J ends lost 3 bases and 5 bases respectively, with 11 bases between them. CDR3 loop: CASSDSGIHEQYF. The CDR3 DNA reads as TGTGCCAGCAGTGACTCGGGAATCCACGAGCAGTACTTC.

The chain recombines TRBV2 with TRBJ2-7; possibly TRBD2 for D (6 bases). The CDR3 is made up of 17 amino acids. Germline assignment: CDR1 SNHLY and CDR2 FYNNEI. The V gene lost 7 bases and the J gene lost 7 bases, with 29 bases spanning the gap. The CDR3 bases are TGTGCCAGCACTGGACCCCGGCCCGCCCACGGGAGCTGGGAGCAGTACTTC. Its translation: CASTGPRPAHGSWEQYF.

The chain uses TRBV5-6 and TRBJ2-2; tentatively, D is TRBD2 (5 bases). The CDR3 loop spans 15 amino acids. The V gene's germline CDR1 is SGHDT and CDR2 YYEEEE. The V end was cut by 1 base, the J end by 4 bases, with 11 bases between. The CDR3 reads CASSLTSSGTGELFF. The CDR3 bases are TGTGCCAGCAGCTTGACTAGTTCGGGCACCGGGGAGCTGTTTTTT.

This clone appeared once. The gene calls are TRBV27 and TRBJ2-5; D uncertain. From germline, CDR1 is MNHEY and CDR2 SMNVEV (reference sequence). This CDR3 region has 14 residues. V lost 5 bases, J lost 5 bases, and 15 bases lay in between. Here the CDR3 DNA reads TGTGCCAGCAGTCCCTACAACAGTTGGGAGACCCAGTACTTC. As protein: CASSPYNSWETQYF.

This chain links TRBV30 with TRBJ2-1, with 14 bases aligning to TRBD2. Germline CDR1 reads GTSNPN; CDR2 reads SVGIG (reference sequence). The CDR3 is 15 amino acids. The V and J ends lost 0 bases and 7 bases, in that order; junction bases with no gene match: 2. The CDR3 nucleotides read TGTGCCTGGAGTGTGGGACTAGCGGGAGCGAATGAGCAGTTCTTC. Translating it yields CAWSVGLAGANEQFF.

This rearrangement joins TRBV19 to TRBJ1-5; possibly TRBD1 for D (5 bases). Trimming took 9 bases from V and 6 from J, leaving 15 bases between them. CDR1 is LNHDA and CDR2 is SQIVND in the germline V gene (reference sequence). This CDR3 comprises 13 residues. CDR3 sequence (DNA): TGTGCCAGAGTGGGGGGGACGAGTCAGCCCCAGCATTTT. This sequence encodes CARVGGTSQPQHF. Using reference TRBV19 and TRBJ1-5 for the parts outside the CDR3, the full variable domain is DGGITQSPKYLFRKEGQNVTLSCEQNLNHDAMYWYRQDPGQGLRLIYYSQIVNDFQKGDIAEGYSVSREKKESFPLTVTSAQKNPTAFYLCARVGGTSQPQHFGDGTRLSIL.

The rearrangement links TRBV6-1 to TRBJ2-3, with TRBD1 matching 10 bases. Losses at the gene ends were 0 bases for V and 5 bases for J; bases not matched to a gene: 2. The CDR3 runs 15 residues. The germline CDR1 and CDR2 sequences are MNHNS and SASEGT. CDR3 in amino acids: CASSEAGTGEDTQYF. The DNA for the CDR3 is TGTGCCAGCAGTGAAGCCGGGACAGGGGAAGATACGCAGTATTTT.

The gene calls are TRBV29-1 and TRBJ2-1; no definite D call. This CDR3 comprises 14 residues. Trimming left V 6 bases short and J 0 bases short, with 12 bases between. CDR1 and CDR2 (germline): SQVTM, ANQGSEA. The CDR3 spells CSVATSYSYNEQFF. The CDR3 bases are TGCAGCGTCGCGACATCCTACTCCTACAATGAGCAGTTCTTC.

The V gene is TRBV2, the J gene TRBJ2-1, with 11 bases lining up with TRBD2. CDR1 and CDR2 from the germline V gene are SNHLY and FYNNEI. The CDR3 consists of 15 residues. V was pared by 5 bases and J by 7 bases, with 7 bases of the junction left unmatched. Here the CDR3 reads CASSSGTSGGNEQFF. The DNA for the CDR3 is TGTGCCAGCAGTTCCGGGACTAGCGGAGGGAATGAGCAGTTCTTC.

V gene TRBV13 combines with J gene TRBJ2-2; 13 positions agree with TRBD2. The V gene end was trimmed by 5 bases and the J gene end by 4 bases; junction bases not matched to a gene: 10. Germline-derived CDR1 and CDR2 are PRHDT and FYEKMQ (reference sequence). The CDR3 runs 18 residues. This CDR3 reads CASSPRLAGGVGTGELFF. Here the CDR3 DNA reads TGTGCCAGCAGCCCCCGACTAGCGGGAGGCGTCGGCACCGGGGAGCTGTTTTTT.

The chain is built from TRBV7-7 and TRBJ2-3; 9 bases agree with TRBD1. Germline V lookup: CDR1 SSHAT, CDR2 FNYEAQ (reference sequence). The V segment lost 5 bases and the J segment 3 bases; nucleotides outside the gene matches: 6. This CDR3 is 15 amino acids long. This CDR3 is CASSPGTGRTDTQYF. CDR3 DNA sequence: TGTGCCAGCAGCCCAGGGACAGGGAGGACAGATACGCAGTATTTT.

This chain connects TRBV5-6 to TRBJ2-7; 11 nucleotides agree with TRBD2. The V and J ends lost 0 bases and 2 bases, in that order; junction bases with no gene match: 4. The CDR3 covers 16 residues. The V gene's germline CDR1 is SGHDT and CDR2 YYEEEE. The CDR3 DNA reads TGTGCCAGCAGCTTGGTAGGGACTAGCGGCGCCTACGAGCAGTACTTC. It encodes CASSLVGTSGAYEQYF.

The V and J genes are TRBV5-1 and TRBJ2-5; 11 bases map to TRBD2. V was pared by 0 bases and J by 2 bases, with 12 bases of the junction left unmatched. This CDR3 is built from 19 residues. Per the germline V gene, CDR1 is SGHRS and CDR2 is YFSETQ. DNA of the CDR3: TGCGCCAGCAGCTTGGCCGGGCTAGCGGGAGGCGGGGTACAAGAGACCCAGTACTTC. Amino acids: CASSLAGLAGGGVQETQYF.

The chain links TRBV11-3 to TRBJ1-3; perhaps TRBD1 as D (5 bases). Germline assignment: CDR1 SGHNT and CDR2 YENEEA. V shed 1 base and J shed 0 bases, with 13 bases lying between them. The CDR3 length is 17 residues. The CDR3: CASSLGLQGRSGNTIYF. The CDR3 nucleotides are TGTGCCAGCAGCTTAGGCCTTCAGGGTCGCTCTGGAAACACCATATATTTT.

V and J are TRBV13 and TRBJ2-2; TRBD2 matches 8 bases. The CDR3 is 18 residues long. Germline CDR1 and CDR2: PRHDT and FYEKMQ (reference sequence). V dropped 1 base and J dropped 5; count of bases not matched to a gene: 12. This CDR3 is CASSLAGSAGGGTGELFF. CDR3 nucleotides: TGTGCCAGCAGCTTAGCCGGTTCGGCGGGAGGCGGGACCGGGGAGCTGTTTTTT.

The CDR3 loop is CASSLDGTAEKLFF. As DNA, the CDR3 is TGTGCCAGCAGCTTGGACGGGACAGCTGAAAAACTGTTTTTT. The rearrangement uses TRBV5-6 and TRBJ1-4; 7 bases match TRBD1. V shed 0 bases and J 7 bases; nucleotides not matched to a gene: 3. CDR1 is SGHDT, CDR2 YYEEEE, per germline. The CDR3 covers 14 residues.

CDR3 sequence (DNA): TGTGCCAGCAGTTATTTTAAGCCGCCCACTGAAGCTTTCTTT. It is translated as CASSYFKPPTEAFF. This chain uses TRBV6-5 with TRBJ1-1, with unresolved D. V lost 3 bases, J lost 4 bases, and 12 bases lay in between. The CDR3 extends over 14 amino acids. Germline V gene lookup returns CDR1 MNHEY and CDR2 SVGAGI.

The rearrangement joins TRBV15 to TRBJ2-7, with 7 bases identical to TRBD1. The CDR3 consists of 15 residues. V lost 3 bases and J lost 5; bases outside the gene matches: 10. The germline CDR1 and CDR2 sequences are LNHNV and YYDKDF (reference sequence). CDR3 DNA sequence: TGTGCCACCAGCAGGACCAGACAGGGAAAGGACGAGCAGTACTTC. Amino acids: CATSRTRQGKDEQYF.

As DNA, the CDR3 is TGTGCCAGCAGCTTGCGACAGGGGCAAGAGACCCAGTACTTC. Amino acids: CASSLRQGQETQYF. The V call is TRBV7-9, the J call TRBJ2-5; 8 bases are a match to TRBD1. Germline-derived CDR1 and CDR2 are SEHNR and FQNEAQ (reference sequence). V shed 3 bases and J 2 bases; nucleotides not matched to a gene: 2. The CDR3 totals 14 residues.

The CDR3 region has the DNA TGTGCCAGCAGCTTGTGGTCGGGACAAGAGACCCAGTACTTC. This gives the protein CASSLWSGQETQYF. The gene calls are TRBV5-4 and TRBJ2-5; tentative D call: TRBD2 (5 bases). The CDR3 contains 14 residues. With 1 base removed from V and 2 bases from J, the gap between germline ends came to 9 bases. Per the germline V gene, CDR1 is SGHNT and CDR2 is YYREEE (reference sequence).

This clone occurred once. The chain has TRBV5-1 and TRBJ2-5; the match to TRBD1 covers 8 bases. With 4 bases clipped from V and 0 bases from J, the junction kept 14 bases outside the gene matches. Germline values: CDR1 SGHRS, CDR2 YFSETQ. CDR3 length: 18 residues. As DNA, the CDR3 is TGCGCCAGCAGCCCGTACACCGGGACAGGCTTGTACCAAGAGACCCAGTACTTC. It encodes CASSPYTGTGLYQETQYF. Full variable domain (remainder filled in from reference TRBV5-1 and TRBJ2-5): KAGVTQTPRYLIKTRGQQVTLSCSPISGHRSVSWYQQTPGQGLQFLFEYFSETQRNKGNFPGRFSGRQFSNSRSEMNVSTLELGDSALYLCASSPYTGTGLYQETQYFGPGTRLLVL.

The CDR3 protein is CAWSRQGAVNTEAFF. Written as DNA, the CDR3 is TGTGCCTGGAGTCGGCAGGGGGCGGTGAACACTGAAGCTTTCTTT. The gene calls are TRBV30 and TRBJ1-1; 8 nucleotides align to TRBD1. The CDR3 has 15 residues. Trimming cost V 2 bases and J 0 bases; bases outside gene matches: 5. The germline V gene has CDR1 GTSNPN and CDR2 SVGIG (reference sequence).

The rearrangement uses TRBV30 and TRBJ2-5; D uncertain. Trimming took 0 bases from V and 1 from J, leaving 9 bases between them. The CDR3 consists of 14 residues. In germline, CDR1 is GTSNPN, CDR2 SVGIG (reference sequence). CDR3 sequence reads: CAWSVLDSQETQYF. CDR3 nucleotides: TGTGCCTGGAGTGTTCTCGACTCCCAAGAGACCCAGTACTTC.